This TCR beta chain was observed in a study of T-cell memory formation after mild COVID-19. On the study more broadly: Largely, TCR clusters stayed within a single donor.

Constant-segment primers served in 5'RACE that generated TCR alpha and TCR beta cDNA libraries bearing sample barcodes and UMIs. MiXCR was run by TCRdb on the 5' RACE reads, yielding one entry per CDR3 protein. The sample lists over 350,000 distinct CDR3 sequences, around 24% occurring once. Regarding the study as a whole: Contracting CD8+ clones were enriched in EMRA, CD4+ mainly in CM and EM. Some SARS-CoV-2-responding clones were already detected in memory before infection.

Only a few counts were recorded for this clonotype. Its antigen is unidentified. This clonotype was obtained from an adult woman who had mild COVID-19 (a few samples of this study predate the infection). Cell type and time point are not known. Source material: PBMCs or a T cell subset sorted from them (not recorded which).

CDR3 in amino acids: CASSSLAGTYNEQFF. Written as DNA, the CDR3 is TGCGCCAGCAGCTCACTAGCGGGGACTTACAATGAGCAGTTCTTC. The chain combines TRBV5-1 with TRBJ2-1; 10 positions agree with TRBD2. Germline-derived CDR1 and CDR2 are SGHRS and YFSETQ. This CDR3 is built from 15 residues. Losses at the gene ends were 3 bases for V and 4 bases for J; bases not matched to a gene: 4.